A single sample gave rise to the 10 T cell receptor beta chains below, sequenced in a study of STAT3 mutations in large granular lymphocyte leukemia. TCRdb's copy holds only in-frame clones and misses some; the assay was immunoSEQ multiplex PCR. Of approximately 8,200 clones in the sample, less than 90% were seen once. Their specific antigens are unknown. Study-wide results and caveats: At least one immunodominant TCR beta clonotype appeared in every T-cell large granular lymphocyte leukemia patient.

The specimen sequenced was peripheral blood mononuclear cells. Receptors originate from a man older than 75 with T-cell large granular lymphocyte leukemia. Some clones in this sample may be carry-over from other donors' samples.

The chain combines TRBV30 with TRBJ1-1; perhaps TRBD1 as D (6 bases). V was clipped by 8 bases and J by 4 bases, with 14 bases between them. The CDR3 sequence is 12 residues long. CDR1 GTSNPN and CDR2 SVGIG come from the germline V gene (reference sequence). The CDR3: CAANREGTEAFF. The CDR3 nucleotides are TGTGCCGCCAACAGGGAAGGCACTGAAGCTTTCTTT.

The rearrangement joins TRBV6-6 to TRBJ1-5; no reliable D call. The CDR3 runs 13 residues. Germline V gives CDR1 MNHNY, CDR2 SVGAGI (reference sequence). V gave up 7 bases and J gave up 2 bases, with 9 bases separating them. The CDR3 protein is CASTPAGNQPQHF. In DNA form, the CDR3 reads TGTGCCAGCACCCCAGCTGGCAATCAGCCCCAGCATTTT.

This chain links TRBV30 with TRBJ1-5; TRBD1 might be the D (6 bases). Germline lookup yields CDR1 GTSNPN and CDR2 SVGIG (reference sequence). This CDR3 comprises 15 residues. V was cut by 2 bases and J by 6 bases, with 17 bases left in between. The CDR3 loop reads CAWSLGGGGGQPQHF. The CDR3 coding sequence is TGTGCCTGGAGTCTTGGGGGGGGCGGCGGTCAGCCCCAGCATTTT. Supplemented by reference TRBV30 and TRBJ1-5, the full variable domain reads SQTIHQWPATLVQPVGSPLSLECTVEGTSNPNLYWYRQAAGRGLQLLFYSVGIGQISSEVPQNLSASRPQDRQFILSSKKLLLSDSGFYLCAWSLGGGGGQPQHFGDGTRLSIL.

This chain links TRBV30 with TRBJ2-3, with D possibly matching TRBD2 (6 bases). The CDR3 is 13 residues long. Trimming left V 1 base short and J 6 bases short, with 11 bases between. Germline-derived CDR1 and CDR2 are GTSNPN and SVGIG (reference sequence). The CDR3 protein is CAWSGGATDTQYF. The CDR3 DNA reads as TGTGCCTGGAGTGGCGGGGCCACTGATACGCAGTATTTT.

This chain links TRBV5-6 with TRBJ2-7; D gene unclear. The CDR3 is 12 residues long. Looked up from germline, CDR1 is SGHDT and CDR2 is YYEEEE. The V and J ends lost 0 bases and 3 bases respectively, with 4 bases between them. CDR3 sequence reads: CASSLDDYEQYF. The CDR3 DNA is TGTGCCAGCAGCTTGGACGACTACGAGCAGTACTTC.

V and J are TRBV7-9 and TRBJ2-3; tentatively, D is TRBD2 (5 bases). Trimming took off 8 bases at V and 3 bases at J, with 18 bases between the two ends. The CDR3 sequence is 15 residues long. Germline values: CDR1 SEHNR, CDR2 FQNEAQ (reference sequence). The CDR3 nucleotides read TGTGCCAGCTCAAAGCCCCTACCGGGGACAGATACGCAGTATTTT. Its translation is CASSKPLPGTDTQYF.

This sequence joins TRBV7-2 and TRBJ2-3; D is perhaps TRBD1 (5 bases). The length of the CDR3 is 17 residues. Trimming took 1 base from V and 2 from J, leaving 16 bases between them. The germline CDR1 and CDR2 sequences are SGHTA and FQGNSA. CDR3 residues: CASSLGQTQVSTDTQYF. The DNA of the CDR3 is TGTGCCAGCAGCTTAGGCCAGACACAGGTGTCCACAGATACGCAGTATTTT.

The rearrangement joins TRBV18 to TRBJ2-7; a weak D match, TRBD1 (6 bases). This CDR3 has 14 residues. Per germline, CDR1 KGHSH and CDR2 LQKENI. Trimming removed 6 bases from V and 7 bases from J, with 19 bases in between. The CDR3 nucleotides are TGTGCCAGCTCTACGGCGGACAGCCTACGGGAGCAGTACTTC. Protein sequence: CASSTADSLREQYF.

The chain couples TRBV30 to TRBJ2-7; 10 bases map to TRBD2. Trimming removed 2 bases from V and 2 bases from J; junction bases left unmatched: 3. Germline loops: CDR1 GTSNPN, CDR2 SVGIG (reference sequence). This CDR3 region has 14 residues. The CDR3 DNA reads TGTGCCTGGAGTTATAGCGGGGGGACCTACGAGCAGTACTTC. Protein sequence: CAWSYSGGTYEQYF.

This chain connects TRBV15 to TRBJ1-5; D ambiguous. The length of the CDR3 is 13 residues. CDR1 and CDR2 from the germline V gene are LNHNV and YYDKDF (reference sequence). Trimming stripped 4 bases from V and 3 bases from J, with 7 bases between. CDR3 protein: CATSIRLNQPQHF. CDR3 sequence (DNA): TGTGCCACCAGCATTAGGCTCAATCAGCCCCAGCATTTT.